Below, 11 T cell receptor beta chains from the same sample are listed, as sequenced in a study of regulatory T cells in long-lasting Graves disease. iRepertoire HTBI primers and Arm-PCR of CDR3 regions built TCR beta libraries. TCRdb recomputed calls from the multiplex PCR reads with MiXCR, one row per CDR3 protein. The data contain 350,000 to 500,000 distinct CDR3 sequences, around 20% of them singletons. Specified time point: persistent/refractory GD, antithyroid drugs over 5 years with positive TRAb. Making the TCR library involved RNA that had been extracted from PBMCs. The starting material was peripheral blood mononuclear cells (PBMCs), obtained when the disease was refractory, from a patient treated with antithyroid drugs. The receptor set was obtained from a female donor with Graves disease.

This clonotype was counted between two and nine times. A much larger clone lies one base from this, so it may be a read error. The V gene is TRBV2, the J gene TRBJ1-2, with 11 bases identical to TRBD1. The CDR3 length is 13 residues. CDR1 and CDR2 from the germline V gene are SNHLY and FYNNEI. CDR3 in amino acids: CASRAGTGGGYAF. The CDR3 coding sequence is TGTGCCAGCAGAGCCGGGACAGGGGGTGGCTACGCCTTC.

The V call is TRBV6-1, the J call TRBJ2-3; 7 bases map to TRBD1. Germline CDR1 is MNHNS and CDR2 is SASEGT. Trimming cost V 3 bases and J 4 bases; bases outside gene matches: 7. This CDR3 is built from 15 residues. CDR3 loop: CASSDVGQGADTQYF. The CDR3 nucleotides read TGTGCCAGCAGTGATGTTGGGCAGGGGGCAGATACGCAGTATTTT.

This clonotype came up a few times. The chain has TRBV5-4 and TRBJ2-7; no clear D. This CDR3 comprises 12 residues. Germline V lookup: CDR1 SGHNT, CDR2 YYREEE (reference sequence). Trimming removed 6 bases at V and 1 base at J, with 8 bases between. CDR3 sequence (DNA): TGTGCCAGCACGAACAGTTCCTACGAGCAGTACTTC. Its translation is CASTNSSYEQYF. The full variable domain, in which reference TRBV5-4 and TRBJ2-7 provide the parts outside the CDR3, is ETGVTQSPTHLIKTRGQQVTLRCSSQSGHNTVSWYQQALGQGPQFIFQYYREEENGRGNFPPRFSGLQFPNYSSELNVNALELDDSALYLCASTNSSYEQYFGPGTRLTVT.

This clonotype occurred many times. The chain employs TRBV30 and TRBJ2-7; 7 positions agree with TRBD1. The CDR3 extends over 14 amino acids. V lost 4 bases and J lost 6; bases outside the gene matches: 12. The V gene's germline CDR1 is GTSNPN and CDR2 SVGIG (reference sequence). CDR3: CAWTLPGTASEQYF. DNA for the CDR3: TGTGCCTGGACCCTCCCCGGGACAGCGAGCGAGCAGTACTTC.

The V call is TRBV6-5, the J call TRBJ2-2; 13 nucleotides align to TRBD2. The CDR3 consists of 19 residues. V trimming: 0 bases; J trimming: 4 bases; junction bases outside the gene matches: 8. Germline assignment: CDR1 MNHEY and CDR2 SVGAGI. The CDR3 region has the DNA TGTGCCAGCAGTTACTCTATAGGACTAGCGGGAGCGGGCACCGGGGAGCTGTTTTTT. It specifies CASSYSIGLAGAGTGELFF.

V is TRBV28 and J is TRBJ2-3, with 12 bases fitting TRBD1. V was pared by 4 bases and J by 6 bases, with 8 bases of the junction left unmatched. The CDR3 runs 16 residues. The germline V gene encodes CDR1 MDHEN and CDR2 SYDVKM. The CDR3 reads CASSSEGTGGSDTQYF. The CDR3 DNA follows: TGTGCCAGCAGTTCGGAGGGGACAGGGGGCTCGGATACGCAGTATTTT.

This clonotype was seen ten or more times. The chain combines TRBV6-1 with TRBJ2-5; D might be TRBD1 (5 bases). The CDR3 totals 14 residues. Trimming took off 4 bases at V and 2 bases at J, with 11 bases between the two ends. Germline V gene sequence: CDR1 MNHNS, CDR2 SASEGT. Here the CDR3 reads CASSGGGKQETQYF. Here the CDR3 DNA reads TGTGCCAGCAGTGGGGGCGGAAAACAAGAGACCCAGTACTTC.

The J gene is TRBJ1-4, the V gene TRBV28; a possible D gene is TRBD1 (5 bases). The CDR3 totals 16 residues. Trimming stripped 1 base from V and 6 bases from J, with 15 bases between. Per the germline V gene, CDR1 is MDHEN and CDR2 is SYDVKM. CDR3 in amino acids: CASSLYRDRGYEKLFF. CDR3 nucleotides: TGTGCCAGCAGTTTATACCGGGACCGGGGCTATGAAAAACTGTTTTTT.

This clonotype was seen at least ten times. In nucleotides, the CDR3 is TGTGCCAGCAGTTACGGACTAGCGGGAGAATCCCACGAGCAGTACTTC. It translates to CASSYGLAGESHEQYF. The chain carries TRBV6-5 and TRBJ2-7; 13 bases match TRBD2. The CDR3 covers 16 residues. Germline V gene data show CDR1 as MNHEY and CDR2 as SVGAGI. V dropped 2 bases and J dropped 5; count of bases not matched to a gene: 6.

This clonotype was seen ten or more times. The chain joins TRBV12-3 or TRBV12-4 to TRBJ2-7; TRBD1 or TRBD2 may be the D gene (6 bases each). V shed 5 bases and J shed 6 bases, with 14 bases lying between them. CDR3 size: 13 residues. The CDR3 sequence is CASSPASGAEQYF. As DNA, the CDR3 is TGTGCCAGCAGTCCCGCGTCGGGGGCCGAGCAGTACTTC.

This clonotype has just a few counts. V gene TRBV10-2 combines with J gene TRBJ2-6; D call uncertain. CDR1 is WSHSY and CDR2 is SAAADI in the germline V gene. This CDR3 contains 16 residues. The V end lost 8 bases, the J end lost 0 bases, and 14 bases lay between the germline ends. CDR3 in amino acids: CASHPAPRSGANVLTF. The CDR3 bases are TGCGCCAGCCATCCAGCCCCCCGCTCTGGGGCCAACGTCCTGACTTTC.